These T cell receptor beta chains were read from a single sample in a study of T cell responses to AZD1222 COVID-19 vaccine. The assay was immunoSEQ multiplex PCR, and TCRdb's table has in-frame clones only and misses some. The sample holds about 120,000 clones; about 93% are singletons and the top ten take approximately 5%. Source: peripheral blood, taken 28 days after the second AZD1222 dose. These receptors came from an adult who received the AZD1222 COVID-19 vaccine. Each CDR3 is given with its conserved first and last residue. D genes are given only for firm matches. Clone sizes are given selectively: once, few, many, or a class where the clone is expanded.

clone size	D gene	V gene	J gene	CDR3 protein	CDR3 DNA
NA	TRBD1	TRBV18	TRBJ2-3	CASSQGRGRADTQYF	TGTGCCAGCTCACAGGGCAGGGGGCGCGCAGATACGCAGTATTTT
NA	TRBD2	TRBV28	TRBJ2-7	CASSYRLAGGPWDEQYF	TGTGCCAGCAGTTACCGACTAGCGGGGGGGCCTTGGGACGAGCAGTACTTC
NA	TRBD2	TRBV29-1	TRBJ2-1	CSVALLAGGPAQDNEQFF	TGCAGCGTTGCTTTACTAGCGGGAGGTCCAGCCCAAGACAATGAGCAGTTCTTC
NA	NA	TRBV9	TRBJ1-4	CASSVEGGEWTNEKLFF	TGTGCCAGCAGCGTAGAGGGGGGAGAGTGGACTAATGAAAAACTGTTTTTT
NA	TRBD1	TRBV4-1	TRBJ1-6	CASSQDTGARDSPLHF	TGCGCCAGCAGCCAAGACACAGGGGCTAGGGATTCACCCCTCCACTTT
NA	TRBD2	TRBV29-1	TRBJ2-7	CSVEGLAGGPNEQYF	TGCAGCGTTGAAGGGCTAGCGGGAGGGCCGAACGAGCAGTACTTC
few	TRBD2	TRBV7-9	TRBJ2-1	CASSRREGNEQFF	TGTGCCAGCAGCCGGCGGGAGGGGAATGAGCAGTTCTTC
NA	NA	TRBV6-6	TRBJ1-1	CASSFQMNTEAFF	TGTGCCAGCAGTTTCCAGATGAACACTGAAGCTTTCTTT
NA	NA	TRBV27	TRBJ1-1	CASSSVAVDTEAFF	TGTGCCAGCAGTTCAGTGGCGGTAGACACTGAAGCTTTCTTT
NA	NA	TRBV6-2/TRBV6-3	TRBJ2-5	CASSPYEETVQETQYF	TGTGCCAGCAGTCCATACGAGGAGACAGTGCAAGAGACCCAGTACTTC
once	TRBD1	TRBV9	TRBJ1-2	CASSNRDSSNYGYTF	TGTGCCAGTTCCAACCGGGACAGCTCTAACTATGGCTACACCTTC
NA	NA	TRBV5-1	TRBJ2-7	CASSFSRADYEQYF	TGCGCCAGCAGCTTTTCAAGGGCAGACTACGAGCAGTACTTC
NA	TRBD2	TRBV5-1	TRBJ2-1	CASSWTSYNEQFF	TGCGCCAGCAGCTGGACTAGCTACAATGAGCAGTTCTTC
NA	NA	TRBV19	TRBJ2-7	CASTDLNSYEQYF	TGTGCCAGTACCGACCTTAACAGCTACGAGCAGTACTTC
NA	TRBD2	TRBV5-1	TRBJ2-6	CASSLGTSSGANVLTF	TGCGCCAGCAGCTTGGGGACTAGCTCTGGGGCCAACGTCCTGACTTTC
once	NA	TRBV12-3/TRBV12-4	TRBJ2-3	CASRRTDTQYF	TGTGCCAGCAGAAGAACTGATACGCAGTATTTT
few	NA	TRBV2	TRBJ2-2	CASSEVRNTGELFF	TGTGCCAGCAGTGAAGTAAGGAACACCGGGGAGCTGTTTTTT
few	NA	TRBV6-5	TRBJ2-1	CASSYPYNEQFF	TGTGCCAGCAGTTACCCGTACAATGAGCAGTTCTTC
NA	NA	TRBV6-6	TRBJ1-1	CASSQGRGAVDTEAFF	TGTGCCAGCAGTCAAGGTCGGGGGGCAGTAGACACTGAAGCTTTCTTT
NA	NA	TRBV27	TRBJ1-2	CASSLGRGRGYTF	TGTGCCAGCAGTTTGGGCCGGGGGCGTGGCTACACCTTC
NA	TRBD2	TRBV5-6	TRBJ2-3	CASSPRLAGGRRDTQYF	TGTGCCAGCAGCCCCCGACTAGCGGGGGGCCGTAGAGATACGCAGTATTTT
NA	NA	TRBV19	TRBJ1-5	CASSINPGHQPQHF	TGTGCCAGTAGTATTAATCCGGGGCATCAGCCCCAGCATTTT
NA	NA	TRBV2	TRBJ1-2	CASSGLANYGYTF	TGTGCCAGCAGTGGGCTTGCTAACTATGGCTACACCTTC
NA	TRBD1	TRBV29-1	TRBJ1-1	CSATGTMNTEAFF	TGCAGCGCGACAGGGACTATGAACACTGAAGCTTTCTTT
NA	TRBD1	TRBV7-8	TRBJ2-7	CASSPADRDYHEQYF	TGTGCCAGCAGCCCAGCGGACAGGGATTATCACGAGCAGTACTTC
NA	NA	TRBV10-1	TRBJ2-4	CASRGTPWGTKNIQYF	TGCGCCAGCAGGGGAACCCCTTGGGGGACCAAAAACATTCAGTACTTC
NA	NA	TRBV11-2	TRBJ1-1	CASSSQFQAFF	TGTGCCAGCAGCAGCCAATTTCAGGCTTTCTTT
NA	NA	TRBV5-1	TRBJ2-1	CASSLGLFRSYNEQFF	TGCGCCAGCAGCTTGGGGCTTTTTCGCTCCTACAATGAGCAGTTCTTC
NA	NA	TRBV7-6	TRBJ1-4	CASSLVGDVNEKLFF	TGTGCCAGCAGCTTAGTAGGGGATGTTAATGAAAAACTGTTTTTT
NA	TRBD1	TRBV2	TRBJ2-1	CASNGQGYNEQFF	TGTGCCAGCAACGGACAGGGTTACAATGAGCAGTTCTTC
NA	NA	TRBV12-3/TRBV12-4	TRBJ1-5	CASSLAGPQHF	TGTGCCAGCAGTTTAGCGGGGCCCCAGCATTTT
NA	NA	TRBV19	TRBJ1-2	CASTDHYGYTF	TGTGCCAGTACCGATCACTATGGCTACACCTTC
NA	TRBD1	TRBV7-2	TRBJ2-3	CASSLEMNRGPLTTQYF	TGTGCCAGCAGCTTGGAGATGAACAGGGGCCCCCTCACGACGCAGTATTTT
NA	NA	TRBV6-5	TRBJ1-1	CAGGLSNTEAFF	TGTGCCGGCGGGCTGTCTAACACTGAAGCTTTCTTT
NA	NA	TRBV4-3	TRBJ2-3	CASSQDWETNTPGHTQYF	TGCGCCAGCAGCCAAGATTGGGAGACAAATACGCCAGGACATACGCAGTATTTT
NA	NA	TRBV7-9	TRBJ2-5	CASSSWDMRETQYF	TGTGCCAGCAGCTCATGGGACATGAGAGAGACCCAGTACTTC
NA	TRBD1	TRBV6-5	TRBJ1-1	CASSRQGALNTEAFF	TGTGCCAGCAGTAGACAGGGGGCCCTGAACACTGAAGCTTTCTTT
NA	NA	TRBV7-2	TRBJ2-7	CASSFRGYEQYF	TGTGCCAGCAGCTTTCGGGGGTACGAGCAGTACTTC
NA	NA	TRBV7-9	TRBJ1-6	CASSGVDYNSPLHF	TGTGCCAGCAGCGGGGTTGATTATAATTCACCCCTCCACTTT
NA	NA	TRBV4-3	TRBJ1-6	CASSQDRISYNSPLHF	TGCGCCAGCAGCCAAGATCGGATATCCTATAATTCACCCCTCCACTTT
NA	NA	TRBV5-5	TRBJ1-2	CASSSPGESGYTF	TGTGCCAGCAGCTCCCCAGGGGAAAGCGGCTACACCTTC
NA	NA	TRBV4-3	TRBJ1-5	CASSPYRGQPQHF	TGCGCCAGCAGCCCGTATAGGGGGCAGCCCCAGCATTTT
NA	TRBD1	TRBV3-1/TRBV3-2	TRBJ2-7	CASSLMSRDRGSYEQYF	TGTGCCAGCAGCCTAATGAGCCGGGACAGGGGCTCCTACGAGCAGTACTTC
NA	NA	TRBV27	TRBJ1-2	CASSLTANYGYTF	TGTGCCAGCAGTTTGACGGCTAACTATGGCTACACCTTC